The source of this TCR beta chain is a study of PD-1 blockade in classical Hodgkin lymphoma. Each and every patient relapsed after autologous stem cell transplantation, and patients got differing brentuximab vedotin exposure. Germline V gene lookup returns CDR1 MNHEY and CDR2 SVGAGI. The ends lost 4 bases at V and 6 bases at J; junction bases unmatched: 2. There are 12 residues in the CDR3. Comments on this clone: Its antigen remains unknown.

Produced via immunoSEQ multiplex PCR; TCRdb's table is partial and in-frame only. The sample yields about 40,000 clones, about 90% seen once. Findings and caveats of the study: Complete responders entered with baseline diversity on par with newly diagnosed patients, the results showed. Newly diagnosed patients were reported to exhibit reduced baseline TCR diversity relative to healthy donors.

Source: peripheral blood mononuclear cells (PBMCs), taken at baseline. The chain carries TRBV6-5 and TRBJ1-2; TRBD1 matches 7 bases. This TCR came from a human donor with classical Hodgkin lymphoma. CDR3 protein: CASSLDRNGYTF. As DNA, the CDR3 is TGTGCCAGCAGTTTGGACAGGAATGGCTACACCTTC.